One sample yielded the 7 T cell receptor beta chains listed below, sequenced in a study of regulatory T cells in long-lasting Graves disease (dated by TCRdb to the early 2020s). Receptor libraries were prepared by multiplex PCR. Sequencing used an Illumina HiSeq 4000. CDR3 regions were amplified by Arm-PCR with iRepertoire HTBI primers to construct TCR beta libraries. TCRdb reprocessing: public reads trimmed at Q25 with fastp, clones called with MiXCR, in-frame beta chains kept. CDR3 protein sequences are deduplicated, and each keeps its most common genes and DNA. The table for this sample lists a few hundred thousand distinct CDR3 sequences; about 15% of them were counted only once. The ten most abundant clones make up roughly 7.7% of the sample. The time point label corresponds to: newly diagnosed GD, antithyroid drugs for less than 3 months. RNA was extracted from PBMCs in TRIzol for both TCR sequencing and RNA sequencing.

These data also featured in a second study, about T cells in Graves' hyperthyroidism and ophthalmopathy.

The specimen comprised peripheral blood mononuclear cells (PBMCs), sampled at new diagnosis, from a patient treated with antithyroid drugs. These receptor sequences come from a woman in her 40s with Graves disease. Donor details come from another sample of the same person, matched by shared clones.

This clonotype was seen a handful of times. The J gene is TRBJ2-1, the V gene TRBV4-3, with D perhaps given as TRBD1 or TRBD2 (5 bases each). The CDR3 consists of 20 residues. Germline CDR1 LGHNA, CDR2 YSLEER. The V and J ends lost 0 bases and 0 bases respectively, with 21 bases between them. The DNA of the CDR3 is TGCGCCAGCAGCCAAGATTCCCCGACCGGGACGGAGTACTCCTACAATGAGCAGTTCTTC. Translation gives CASSQDSPTGTEYSYNEQFF.

As for this clonotype: A single base separates this from a much larger clone, so it may be a read error. The rearrangement joins TRBV7-8 to TRBJ2-5; 10 nucleotides match TRBD2. This CDR3 has 15 residues. CDR1 is SGHVS and CDR2 is FQNEAQ in the germline V gene. CDR3 coding DNA: TGTGCCAGCAGCTCCCCACTAGCGGGACAAGAGACCCTGTACTTC. Residues: CASSSPLAGQETLYF.

This clonotype appeared many times. Here the CDR3 DNA reads TGTGCCAGCAGGGAGGGGGAGGGAGATACGCAGTATTTT. Protein: CASREGEGDTQYF. This chain uses TRBV7-2 with TRBJ2-3; possible D gene TRBD2, 7 bases. CDR1 and CDR2 (germline): SGHTA, FQGNSA. V lost 6 bases, J lost 5 bases, and 12 bases lay in between. The CDR3 has 13 residues.

This clonotype was counted only a few times. The conserved phenylalanine or tryptophan is not found at the CDR3 terminus, so this likely reflects a read error. The rearrangement joins TRBV28 to TRBJ2-7, with 7 bases matching TRBD2. Germline-derived CDR1 and CDR2 are MDHEN and SYDVKM. The trim removed 1 base at V and 5 bases at J, leaving 14 bases unmatched. CDR3 length: 17 residues. CDR3 protein: CASSLSPLAVSGDEQYS. For the CDR3, the DNA is TGTGCCAGCAGTTTATCCCCCCTAGCGGTTAGTGGGGACGAGCAGTACTCC.

This rearrangement joins TRBV11-3 to TRBJ2-2; maybe TRBD2 (7 bases). The CDR3 has 16 amino acids. Trimming removed 4 bases at V and 6 bases at J, with 18 bases between. Germline-derived CDR1 and CDR2 are SGHNT and YENEEA. CDR3 in amino acids: CASSYAGEGGPGELFF. CDR3 in DNA: TGTGCCAGCAGCTACGCAGGGGAGGGAGGACCCGGGGAGCTGTTTTTT.

This clonotype was seen at least ten times. The chain joins TRBV12-3 or TRBV12-4 to TRBJ1-1; weak D call: TRBD1 (6 bases). V shed 6 bases and J shed 4 bases, with 12 bases lying between them. The CDR3 contains 13 residues. CDR3 loop: CASSTGIGTEAFF. CDR3 DNA sequence: TGTGCCAGCAGCACAGGGATCGGCACTGAAGCTTTCTTT.

The chain links TRBV20-1 to TRBJ2-5, with D hard to call. This CDR3 is built from 12 residues. CDR1 DFQATT and CDR2 SNEGSKA come from the germline V gene (reference sequence). CDR3 sequence: CSWQQIQETQYF. The DNA for the CDR3 is TGCAGCTGGCAGCAAATACAAGAGACCCAGTACTTC.